Presented here are 20 T cell receptor beta chains from one specimen sequenced in a study of T cells in Graves' hyperthyroidism and ophthalmopathy. Using RNA transcripts as the source, TCR beta CDR3 regions were amplified. A set of HTBI primers served as the primers for a first-round RT-PCR of the TCR CDR3. MiXCR, run by TCRdb on the multiplex PCR reads, gives a single entry per CDR3 protein. The repertoire holds about 200,000 distinct CDR3 sequences, with less than 20% as singletons. Sequenced: blood. All receptors derive from a woman between 45 and 65 years old with Graves' hyperthyroidism.

CDR3 region: CAWSPIGQGPRYGYTF. The CDR3 DNA reads TGTGCCTGGAGTCCCATTGGACAGGGCCCTCGCTATGGCTACACCTTC. V usage is TRBV30 and J usage is TRBJ1-2, with 8 bases aligning to TRBD1. After removal of 2 bases from V and 4 bases from J, the junction contained 12 bases not matched to a gene. CDR3 size: 16 residues. Per the germline V gene, CDR1 is GTSNPN and CDR2 is SVGIG (reference sequence).

Ten or more counts support this clonotype. The rearrangement links TRBV28 to TRBJ2-1; tentatively, D is TRBD2 (6 bases). Germline V gene lookup returns CDR1 MDHEN and CDR2 SYDVKM. This CDR3 spans 19 amino acids. V lost 3 bases and J lost 5, with 26 bases in between. CDR3 bases: TGTGCCAGCAGTTTTCCCCCTCGACGACGGGAGAGGATTAACAATGAGCAGTTCTTC. This sequence encodes CASSFPPRRRERINNEQFF.

The chain combines TRBV28 with TRBJ2-7; D remains unclear. Germline V lookup: CDR1 MDHEN, CDR2 SYDVKM. CDR3 length equals 12 residues. Trimming stripped 1 base from V and 8 bases from J, with 9 bases between. The CDR3 bases are TGTGCCAGCAGTTTATTGCTGGAAAAGCAGTACTTC. Residues: CASSLLLEKQYF.

This clonotype showed up just a few times. J is TRBJ2-7 and V is TRBV29-1; 9 nucleotides match TRBD1. The CDR3 runs to 14 residues. The trim removed 0 bases at V and 6 bases at J, leaving 6 bases unmatched. CDR1 is SQVTM, CDR2 ANQGSEA, per germline. The CDR3 sequence: CSVEERDRDREQYF. In DNA, the CDR3 is TGCAGCGTTGAAGAGCGGGACAGGGATCGCGAGCAGTACTTC.

In this sample, this clonotype turned up many times. The chain couples TRBV7-3 to TRBJ2-7, with 11 positions matching TRBD2. V lost 4 bases to trimming and J lost 3 bases; unmatched junction nucleotides: 5. Looked up from germline, CDR1 is SGHTA and CDR2 is FQGTGA. The CDR3 extends over 15 amino acids. The CDR3 is CASSSSGTSGYEQYF. For the CDR3, the DNA is TGTGCCAGCAGCTCTTCCGGGACTAGCGGCTACGAGCAGTACTTC.

This clonotype was counted many times. The chain links TRBV28 to TRBJ2-7, with 11 bases lining up with TRBD1. The trim removed 8 bases at V and 3 bases at J, leaving 9 bases unmatched. Germline CDR1 and CDR2: MDHEN and SYDVKM. The CDR3 covers 15 residues. CDR3 loop: CASRDRGVIFYEQYF. CDR3 sequence (DNA): TGTGCCAGCCGGGACAGGGGGGTAATTTTCTACGAGCAGTACTTC.

A note on this clonotype: A much larger clonotype is one base distant, so this may be a read error. This chain connects TRBV5-1 to TRBJ1-1; 11 nucleotides line up with TRBD1. The length of the CDR3 is 15 residues. Trimming took 2 bases from V and 4 from J; bases not matched to a gene: 4. CDR1 is SGHRS, CDR2 YFSETQ, per germline. The CDR3 DNA follows: TGCGCCAGCAGCTTAAGGGACAGGGGGAGCACTGAAGCTTTCTTT. Its translation: CASSLRDRGSTEAFF. Complete variable domain (other parts from reference TRBV5-1 and TRBJ1-1): KAGVTQTPRYLIKTRGQQVTLSCSPISGHRSVSWYQQTPGQGLQFLFEYFSETQRNKGNFPGRFSGRQFSNSRSEMNVSTLELGDSALYLCASSLRDRGSTEAFFGQGTRLTVV.

This clonotype was counted ten times or more. The J gene is TRBJ2-3, the V gene TRBV24-1; D is possibly TRBD1 (5 bases). CDR3 length: 14 amino acids. From germline, CDR1 is KGHDR and CDR2 SFDVKD. V was cut by 4 bases and J by 2 bases, with 9 bases left in between. The chain's CDR3 is CATSDPGNTDTQYF. CDR3 coding DNA: TGTGCCACCAGTGACCCAGGGAACACAGATACGCAGTATTTT.

This clonotype has a handful of counts. The chain joins TRBV6-2 or TRBV6-3 to TRBJ2-3, with D uncertain. The CDR3 length is 17 residues. The V gene lost 0 bases and the J gene lost 0 bases, with 13 bases spanning the gap. Germline V gene data show CDR1 as MNHEY and CDR2 as SVGEGT. The CDR3 here is CASSYSSLTTSTDTQYF. For the CDR3, the DNA is TGTGCCAGCAGTTACTCGAGCCTAACTACTAGCACAGATACGCAGTATTTT.

This clonotype occurred many times. The DNA for the CDR3 is TGCGCCAGCAGCAGCGGCAGGTCCACAGATACGCAGTATTTT. Protein sequence: CASSSGRSTDTQYF. The V and J genes are TRBV5-1 and TRBJ2-3, with D perhaps TRBD2 (5 bases). Germline loops: CDR1 SGHRS, CDR2 YFSETQ. The CDR3 is made up of 14 amino acids. Trimming removed 4 bases from V and 2 bases from J, with 11 bases in between. Together with reference TRBV5-1 and TRBJ2-3, the CDR3 gives the full variable domain: KAGVTQTPRYLIKTRGQQVTLSCSPISGHRSVSWYQQTPGQGLQFLFEYFSETQRNKGNFPGRFSGRQFSNSRSEMNVSTLELGDSALYLCASSSGRSTDTQYFGPGTRLTVL.

The gene calls are TRBV27 and TRBJ2-7, with TRBD2 matching over 8 bases. Germline V gene sequence: CDR1 MNHEY, CDR2 SMNVEV (reference sequence). The CDR3 spans 13 residues. V was pared by 7 bases and J by 1 base, with 3 bases of the junction left unmatched. CDR3 sequence: CASTGGGSYEQYF. CDR3 DNA: TGTGCCAGCACGGGGGGGGGGTCCTACGAGCAGTACTTC.

This clonotype was detected ten times or more. V gene TRBV28 combines with J gene TRBJ2-7; TRBD2 matches at 8 bases. CDR1 is MDHEN, CDR2 SYDVKM, per germline. Losses at the gene ends were 3 bases for V and 1 base for J; bases not matched to a gene: 14. This CDR3 is 18 amino acids long. The DNA of the CDR3 is TGTGCCAGCAGTTTTCTATTTCCGGGGAGCGGGGGATCCTACGAGCAGTACTTC. Protein product: CASSFLFPGSGGSYEQYF.

This clonotype has ten or more counts. The chain is built from TRBV3-1 and TRBJ2-1; 15 bases are shared with TRBD2. Looked up from germline, CDR1 is LGHDT and CDR2 is YNNKEL (reference sequence). With 4 bases clipped from V and 4 bases from J, the junction kept 8 bases outside the gene matches. This CDR3 is built from 18 residues. The CDR3, as DNA: TGTGCCAGCAGCCTGCGAGGGACTAGCGGGAGGTATTACAATGAGCAGTTCTTC. The encoded protein is CASSLRGTSGRYYNEQFF.

J is TRBJ2-7 and V is TRBV27; 7 bases match TRBD1. Germline V CDR1 and CDR2: MNHEY, SMNVEV (reference sequence). The trim removed 4 bases at V and 2 bases at J, leaving 5 bases unmatched. The CDR3 runs to 14 residues. In nucleotides, the CDR3 is TGTGCCAGCAGTTGGGGGACAGTAGCCTACGAGCAGTACTTC. Its protein product is CASSWGTVAYEQYF.

The CDR3 region is CASSLAGQALSGANVLTF. DNA for the CDR3: TGTGCCAGCAGCTTGGCCGGACAGGCCCTCTCTGGGGCCAACGTCCTGACTTTC. This chain connects TRBV5-8 to TRBJ2-6, with TRBD1 matching 7 bases. CDR3 length: 18 residues. Germline CDR1 SGHTS, CDR2 YDEGEE. V trimming: 0 bases; J trimming: 0 bases; junction bases outside the gene matches: 6.

The rearrangement joins TRBV28 to TRBJ1-6; D uncertain. This CDR3 has 14 amino acids. The ends were cut back, 6 bases at V and 2 bases at J, with 8 bases in the middle. Germline CDR1 MDHEN, CDR2 SYDVKM. DNA for the CDR3: TGTGCCAGCAGCGGAGGGACCTATAATTCACCCCTCCACTTT. As protein: CASSGGTYNSPLHF.

This clonotype was counted many times. The V and J genes are TRBV29-1 and TRBJ1-4, with unresolved D. The germline V gene encodes CDR1 SQVTM and CDR2 ANQGSEA. CDR3 length: 12 residues. The V and J ends lost 4 bases and 5 bases respectively, with 8 bases between them. The chain's CDR3 is CSVGHNNEKLFF. In DNA form, the CDR3 reads TGCAGCGTTGGGCACAACAATGAAAAACTGTTTTTT.

This chain uses TRBV20-1 with TRBJ1-2, with D tentatively TRBD1 (5 bases). Germline V gene lookup returns CDR1 DFQATT and CDR2 SNEGSKA (reference sequence). CDR3 length: 15 amino acids. Between the trimmed V and J ends, which lost 4 bases and 2 bases, there was a span of 17 bases. The CDR3 nucleotides read TGCAGTGCTACGCGCGGGGCAGAGGGAAACTATGGCTACACCTTC. It encodes CSATRGAEGNYGYTF.

The chain links TRBV20-1 to TRBJ2-5; D might be TRBD1 (6 bases). The V and J ends lost 2 bases and 2 bases respectively, with 9 bases between them. In germline, CDR1 is DFQATT, CDR2 SNEGSKA (reference sequence). The CDR3 has 13 residues. The CDR3 sequence is CSARRDTQETQYF. In DNA form, the CDR3 reads TGCAGTGCTAGAAGGGACACACAAGAGACCCAGTACTTC.

This rearrangement joins TRBV28 to TRBJ2-7, with D maybe TRBD1 (6 bases). This CDR3 spans 13 amino acids. Trimming shortened V by 3 bases and J by 9 bases, and 15 bases separated the two germline ends. The germline V gene has CDR1 MDHEN and CDR2 SYDVKM. In DNA form, the CDR3 reads TGTGCCAGCAGTTTCAGGGGCCAGGGTGGGCAGTACTTC. Residues: CASSFRGQGGQYF.